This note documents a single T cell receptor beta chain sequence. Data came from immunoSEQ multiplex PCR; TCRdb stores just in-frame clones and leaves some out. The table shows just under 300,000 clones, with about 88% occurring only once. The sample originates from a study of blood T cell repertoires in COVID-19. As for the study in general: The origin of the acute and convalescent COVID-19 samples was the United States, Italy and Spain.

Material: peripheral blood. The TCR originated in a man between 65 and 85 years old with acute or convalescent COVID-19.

The CDR3 sequence: CASSRGQNTGELFF. In nucleotides, the CDR3 is TGTGCCAGCAGTAGGGGACAGAACACCGGGGAGCTGTTTTTT. The genes are TRBV6-5 and TRBJ2-2; a weak D match, TRBD1 (6 bases). The V and J ends lost 5 bases and 1 base respectively, with 8 bases between them. Germline loops: CDR1 MNHEY, CDR2 SVGAGI. CDR3 length equals 14 residues.